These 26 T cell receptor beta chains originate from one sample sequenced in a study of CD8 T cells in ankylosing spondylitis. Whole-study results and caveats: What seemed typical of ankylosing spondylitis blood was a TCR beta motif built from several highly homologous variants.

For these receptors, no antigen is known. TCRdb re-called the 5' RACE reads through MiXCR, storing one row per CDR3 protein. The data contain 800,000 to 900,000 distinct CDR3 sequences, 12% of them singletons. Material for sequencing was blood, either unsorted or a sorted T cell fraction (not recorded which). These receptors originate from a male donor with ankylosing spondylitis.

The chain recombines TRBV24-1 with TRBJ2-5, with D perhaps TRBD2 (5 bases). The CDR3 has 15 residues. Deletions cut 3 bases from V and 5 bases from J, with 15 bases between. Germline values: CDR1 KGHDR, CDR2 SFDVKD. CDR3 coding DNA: TGTGCCACCAGTGATCAGAGGGAGTTAGGGGAGACCCAGTACTTC. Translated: CATSDQRELGETQYF.

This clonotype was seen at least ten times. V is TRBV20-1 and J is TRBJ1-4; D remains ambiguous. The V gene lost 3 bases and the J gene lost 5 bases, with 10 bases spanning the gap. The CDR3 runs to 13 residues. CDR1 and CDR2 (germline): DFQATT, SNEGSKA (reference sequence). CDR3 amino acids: CSASAESNEKLFF. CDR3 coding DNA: TGCAGTGCTAGCGCGGAGTCAAATGAAAAACTGTTTTTT.

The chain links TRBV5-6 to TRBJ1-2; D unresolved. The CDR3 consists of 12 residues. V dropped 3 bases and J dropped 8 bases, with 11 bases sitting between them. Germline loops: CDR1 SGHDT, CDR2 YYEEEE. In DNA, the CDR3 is TGTGCCAGCAGCTCCGGGGTGGTCGGCTACACCTTC. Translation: CASSSGVVGYTF.

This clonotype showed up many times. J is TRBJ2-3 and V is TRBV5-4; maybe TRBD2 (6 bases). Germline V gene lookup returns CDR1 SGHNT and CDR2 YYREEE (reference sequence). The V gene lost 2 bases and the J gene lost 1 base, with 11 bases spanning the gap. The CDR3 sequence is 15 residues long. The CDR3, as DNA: TGTGCCAGCAGCTTCGGCGGGGTACGCACAGATACGCAGTATTTT. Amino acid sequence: CASSFGGVRTDTQYF.

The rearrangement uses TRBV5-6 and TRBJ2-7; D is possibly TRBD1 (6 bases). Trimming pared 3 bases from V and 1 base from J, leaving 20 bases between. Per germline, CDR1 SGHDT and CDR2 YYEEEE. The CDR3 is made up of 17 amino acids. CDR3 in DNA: TGTGCCAGCAGCTGGGCCGCTGACAGGTACCTATCCTACGAGCAGTACTTC. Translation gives CASSWAADRYLSYEQYF. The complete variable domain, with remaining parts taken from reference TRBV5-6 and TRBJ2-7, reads DAGVTQSPTHLIKTRGQQVTLRCSPKSGHDTVSWYQQALGQGPQFIFQYYEEEERQRGNFPDRFSGHQFPNYSSELNVNALLLGDSALYLCASSWAADRYLSYEQYFGPGTRLTVT.

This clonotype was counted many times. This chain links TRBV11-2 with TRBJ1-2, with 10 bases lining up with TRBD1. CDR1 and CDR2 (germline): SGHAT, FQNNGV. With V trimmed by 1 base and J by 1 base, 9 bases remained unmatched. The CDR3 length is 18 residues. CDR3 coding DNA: TGTGCCAGCAGCTTAGGGGGGACAGGGGTGAGGGGTAACTATGGCTACACCTTC. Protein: CASSLGGTGVRGNYGYTF.

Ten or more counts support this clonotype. The DNA for the CDR3 is TGCAGCGTGGGTGGGGGAAATGGCTACACCTTC. Translated: CSVGGGNGYTF. The V call is TRBV29-1, the J call TRBJ1-2, with D perhaps TRBD1 (5 bases). Germline CDR1 SQVTM, CDR2 ANQGSEA. The V and J ends lost 6 bases and 6 bases respectively, with 11 bases between them. The CDR3 has 11 residues. Variable domain in full (rest from reference TRBV29-1 and TRBJ1-2): SAVISQKPSRDICQRGTSLTIQCQVDSQVTMMFWYRQQPGQSLTLIATANQGSEATYESGFVIDKFPISRPNLTFSTLTVSNMSPEDSSIYLCSVGGGNGYTFGSGTRLTVV.

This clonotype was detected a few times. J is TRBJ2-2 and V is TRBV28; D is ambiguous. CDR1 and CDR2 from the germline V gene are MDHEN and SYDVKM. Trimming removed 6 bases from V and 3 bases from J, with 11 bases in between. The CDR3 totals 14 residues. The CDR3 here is CASRTYVYTGELFF. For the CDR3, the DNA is TGTGCCAGCAGGACCTACGTTTACACCGGGGAGCTGTTTTTT.

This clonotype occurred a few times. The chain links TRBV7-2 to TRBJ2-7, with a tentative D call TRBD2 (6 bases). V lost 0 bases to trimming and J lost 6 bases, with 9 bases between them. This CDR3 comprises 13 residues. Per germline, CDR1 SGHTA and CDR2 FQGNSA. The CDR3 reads CASSLAPSVEQYF. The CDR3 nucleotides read TGTGCCAGCAGCTTAGCCCCTAGCGTCGAGCAGTACTTC.

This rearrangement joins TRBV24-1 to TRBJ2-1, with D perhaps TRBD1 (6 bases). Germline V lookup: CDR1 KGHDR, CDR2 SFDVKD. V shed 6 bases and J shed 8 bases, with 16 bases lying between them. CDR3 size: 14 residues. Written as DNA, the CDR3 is TGTGCCACCAGTTCCAGACAGGCTGGAGATGAGCAGTTCTTC. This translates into CATSSRQAGDEQFF.

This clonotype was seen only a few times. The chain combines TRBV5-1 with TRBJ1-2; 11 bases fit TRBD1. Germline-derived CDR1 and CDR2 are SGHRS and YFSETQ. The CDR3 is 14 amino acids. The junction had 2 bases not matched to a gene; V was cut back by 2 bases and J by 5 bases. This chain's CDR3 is CASSFGQGAYGYTF. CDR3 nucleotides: TGCGCCAGCAGCTTTGGACAGGGGGCTTATGGCTACACCTTC.

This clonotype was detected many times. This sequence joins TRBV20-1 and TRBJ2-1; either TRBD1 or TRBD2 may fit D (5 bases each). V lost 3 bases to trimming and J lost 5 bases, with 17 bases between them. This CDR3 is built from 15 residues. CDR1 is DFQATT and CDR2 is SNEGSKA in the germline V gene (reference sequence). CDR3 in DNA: TGCAGTGCTAGTGGACGGGGCTCCCGGAACAATGAGCAGTTCTTC. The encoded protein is CSASGRGSRNNEQFF.

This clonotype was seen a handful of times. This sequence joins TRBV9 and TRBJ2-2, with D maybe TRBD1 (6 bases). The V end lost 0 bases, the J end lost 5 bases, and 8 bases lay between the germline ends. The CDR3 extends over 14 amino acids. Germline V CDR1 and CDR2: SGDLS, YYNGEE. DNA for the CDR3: TGTGCCAGCAGCGTAGTAGGGGGAACCGGGGAGCTGTTTTTT. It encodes CASSVVGGTGELFF.

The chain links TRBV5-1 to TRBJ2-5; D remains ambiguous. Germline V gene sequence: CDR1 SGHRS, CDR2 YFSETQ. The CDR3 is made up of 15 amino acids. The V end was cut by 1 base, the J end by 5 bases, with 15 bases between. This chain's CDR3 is CASSLQGYFGETQYF. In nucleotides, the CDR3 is TGCGCCAGCAGCTTGCAAGGATACTTTGGTGAGACCCAGTACTTC.

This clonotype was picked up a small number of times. Written as DNA, the CDR3 is TGCGCCAGTGCGGGCGTATCGAACACCGGGGAGCTGTTTTTT. It yields the protein CASAGVSNTGELFF. The chain recombines TRBV5-1 with TRBJ2-2; D perhaps matches TRBD2 (5 bases). The CDR3 has 14 amino acids. Trimming shortened V by 8 bases and J by 0 bases, and 11 bases separated the two germline ends. The germline CDR1 and CDR2 sequences are SGHRS and YFSETQ.

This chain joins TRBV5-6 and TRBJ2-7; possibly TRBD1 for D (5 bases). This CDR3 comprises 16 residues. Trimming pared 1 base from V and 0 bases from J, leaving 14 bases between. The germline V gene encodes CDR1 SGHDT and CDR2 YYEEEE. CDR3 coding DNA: TGTGCCAGCAGCTTGTTGGTAGGGGCCCTCTCCTACGAGCAGTACTTC. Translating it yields CASSLLVGALSYEQYF.

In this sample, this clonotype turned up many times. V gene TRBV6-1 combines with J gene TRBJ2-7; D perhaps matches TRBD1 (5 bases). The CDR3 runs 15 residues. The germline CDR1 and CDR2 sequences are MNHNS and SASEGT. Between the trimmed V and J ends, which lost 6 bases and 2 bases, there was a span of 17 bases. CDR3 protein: CASSSGYGTTYEQYF. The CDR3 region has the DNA TGTGCCAGCAGCTCAGGGTACGGAACCACCTACGAGCAGTACTTC.

The CDR3 nucleotides are TGTGCCAGCAGCCAAGATGGTGCGCGGGGATTCTACGAGCAGTACTTC. Translating gives CASSQDGARGFYEQYF. This chain joins TRBV4-2 and TRBJ2-7, with D possibly being TRBD2 (6 bases). V was clipped by 0 bases and J by 3 bases, with 15 bases between them. CDR1 LGHNA and CDR2 YNFKEQ come from the germline V gene. The CDR3 is made up of 16 amino acids.

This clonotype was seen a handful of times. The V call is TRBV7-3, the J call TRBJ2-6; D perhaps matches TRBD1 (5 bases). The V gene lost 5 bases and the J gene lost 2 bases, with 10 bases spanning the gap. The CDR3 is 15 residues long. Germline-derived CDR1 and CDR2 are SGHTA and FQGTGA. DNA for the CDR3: TGTGCCAGCAGCCCCAGGGTACCTGGGGCCAACGTCCTGACTTTC. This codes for CASSPRVPGANVLTF.

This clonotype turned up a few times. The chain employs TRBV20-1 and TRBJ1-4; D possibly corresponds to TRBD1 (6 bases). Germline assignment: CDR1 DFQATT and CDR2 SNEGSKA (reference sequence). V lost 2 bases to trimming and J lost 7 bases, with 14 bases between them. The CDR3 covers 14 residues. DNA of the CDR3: TGCAGTGCTAGACGTGGACAGCCTCTTGAAAAACTGTTTTTT. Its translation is CSARRGQPLEKLFF.

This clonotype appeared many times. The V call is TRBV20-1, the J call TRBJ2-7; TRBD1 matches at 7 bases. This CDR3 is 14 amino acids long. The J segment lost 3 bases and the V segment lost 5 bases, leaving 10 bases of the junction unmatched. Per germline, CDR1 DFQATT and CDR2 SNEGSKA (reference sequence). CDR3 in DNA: TGCAGTGCTGGGGACGACAGGGCCTTCTACGAGCAGTACTTC. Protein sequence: CSAGDDRAFYEQYF.

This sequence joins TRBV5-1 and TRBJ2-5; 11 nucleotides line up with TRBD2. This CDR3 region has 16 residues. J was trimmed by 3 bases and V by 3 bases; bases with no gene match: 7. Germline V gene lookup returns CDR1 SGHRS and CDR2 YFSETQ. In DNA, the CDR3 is TGCGCCAGCAGCTCCCTGACTAGCGGGAAGGAAGAGACCCAGTACTTC. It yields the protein CASSSLTSGKEETQYF.

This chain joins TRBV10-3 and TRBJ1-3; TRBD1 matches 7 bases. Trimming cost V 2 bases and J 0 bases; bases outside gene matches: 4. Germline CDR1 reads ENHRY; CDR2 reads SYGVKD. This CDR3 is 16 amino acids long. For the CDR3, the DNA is TGTGCCATCAGTGAGCGGGACAGCCGCTCTGGAAACACCATATATTTT. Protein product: CAISERDSRSGNTIYF.

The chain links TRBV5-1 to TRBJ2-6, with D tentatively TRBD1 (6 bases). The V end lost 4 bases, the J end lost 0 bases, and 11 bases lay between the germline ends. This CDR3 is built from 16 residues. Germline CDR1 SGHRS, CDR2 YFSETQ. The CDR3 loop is CASSIGQSSGANVLTF. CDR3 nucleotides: TGCGCCAGCAGCATAGGACAGTCCTCTGGGGCCAACGTCCTGACTTTC. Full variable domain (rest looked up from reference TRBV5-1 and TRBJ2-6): KAGVTQTPRYLIKTRGQQVTLSCSPISGHRSVSWYQQTPGQGLQFLFEYFSETQRNKGNFPGRFSGRQFSNSRSEMNVSTLELGDSALYLCASSIGQSSGANVLTFGAGSRLTVL.

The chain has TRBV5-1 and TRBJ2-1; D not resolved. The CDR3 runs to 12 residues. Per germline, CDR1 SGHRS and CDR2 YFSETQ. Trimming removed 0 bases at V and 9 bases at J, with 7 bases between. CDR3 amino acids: CASSLASIEQFF. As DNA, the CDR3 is TGCGCCAGCAGCTTGGCCTCGATTGAGCAGTTCTTC.

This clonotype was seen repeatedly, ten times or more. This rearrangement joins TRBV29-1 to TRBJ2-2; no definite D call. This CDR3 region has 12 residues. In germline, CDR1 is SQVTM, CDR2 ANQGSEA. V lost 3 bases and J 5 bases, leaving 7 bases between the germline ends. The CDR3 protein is CSVDRRTGELFF. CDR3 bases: TGCAGCGTTGATCGCAGGACCGGGGAGCTGTTTTTT.